The TCR beta chain described here comes from a study of cytotoxic CD8 clonotypes in ibrutinib-treated CLL (dated by TCRdb to about 2021). Turning to the overall study: The cohort included some 14 treatment-naive and about a dozen relapsed/refractory patients; 17 to 18 were IGHV unmutated. Cryopreserved peripheral blood mononuclear cells were obtained before treatment, at response, and at either sustained remission or disease progression. Of the 85 to 95 participants in the trial, roughly 25 had longitudinal samples available. Responses were partial in approximately 24 patients and complete in 2; after median about 70 months follow-up, about 15 stayed in remission and approximately twelve progressed. Every remission and progressive disease sample was obtained while ibrutinib was still being received by the patients. An average of about 250,000 productive templates and 94,082 productive rearrangements was obtained per sample. The response samples were drawn at a median of approximately twelve months into treatment, with a range of about 6 to 36 months.

On a MiSeq, deep resolution sequencing aimed for a depth between 1 in 1 million and 1 in 200,000 T cells, with each clonotype covered around 10x on average. TCR beta libraries were generated with the immunoSEQ hsTCRB Kit. As for how the authors treated the data: The data were analyzed with ImmunoSEQ Analyzer and ImmunoSEQ Data Assistant, and V, D and J gene assignments followed IMGT definitions. Clonality was computed as one minus normalized Shannon entropy of productive rearrangement frequencies, ranging from 0 to 1. Only overrepresented clonotypes making up at least 0.05% of each patient's repertoire were included in the public clonotype analysis. Some 13 age-matched healthy donor repertoires from immuneACCESS served as clonality controls. Sourced from immuneACCESS, this table was stored by TCRdb with only in-frame sequences that have V and J called. A share of the clones is absent; for the studies checked, an unresolved V gene accounts for under half, and the remainder has no known explanation. For V, J and clone size, that table is used; D and trimming come from the DNA. For this sample there are hundreds of thousands of clones; less than 75% appear just once. Clones ranked in the top ten supply over 15% of the sample.

Study-wide conclusions, independent of this receptor: Sampling times were not matched between sustained-remission and progressing patients, and lymph node repertoires were not studied. Clonality rose at ibrutinib response, remained stable during sustained remission, and dropped back toward baseline at progression. Public clonotypes were rare and either contracted or stayed stable during treatment, and the rise in clonality at ibrutinib response reflected the expansion of private clonotypes. Baseline clonality was found to be higher than that of age-matched healthy donors and was strongly correlated with circulating CD8+ T-cell counts.

This specimen's time point label, interpreted: around 25 months on ibrutinib. For TCR beta library preparation, roughly 1.8 micrograms of genomic DNA was extracted from cryopreserved PBMCs. Longitudinal blood samples from CLL patients on ibrutinib monotherapy underwent high-throughput TCR beta sequencing. The patients took part in an open-label, single-center phase 2 trial of ibrutinib monotherapy. As for this clone: Its antigen is not yet known. Within one base of it there is no much larger clone, and no base qualities were kept.

Measured from the cysteine to the phenylalanine, the CDR3 is 16 residues long. Only the CDR3 DNA is retained, 48 bases long and in frame from the first base. As encoded in the germline V gene (reference sequence), CDR1 is MNHNY while CDR2 is SVGAGI. V lost 2 bases and J lost 5 bases; the stretch between them is 16 bases long. The TCR was taken from a human donor with chronic lymphocytic leukemia. The chain uses TRBV6-6 and TRBJ2-4; a tentative D call is TRBD1 (6 bases match). The material was PBMCs, obtained after 24 months of ibrutinib treatment. The CDR3 has the sequence CASSYPLSHRENIQYF. The DNA sequence is as follows: TGTGCCAGCAGTTACCCATTAAGTCACAGGGAAAACATTCAGTACTTC.